This T cell receptor beta chain was identified in a study of cytomegalovirus exposure and HLA in healthy donors. Study background: Around 200 million T cells yielded 100 million or so unique TCR beta sequences, as an earlier analysis found.

PCR used 60 Vbeta primers and 13 Jbeta primers. TCRdb's copy holds only in-frame clones and misses some; the assay was immunoSEQ multiplex PCR. Of under 200,000 clones listed, 80% to 85% are singletons. The receptor comes from a male donor in good health and CMV-seronegative. The source material was PBMCs.

CDR3: CASSLFASNEKLFF. The CDR3 DNA sequence: TGTGCCAGCAGCCTCTTCGCCAGTAATGAAAAACTGTTTTTT. The V gene is TRBV7-9, the J gene TRBJ1-4; D is unresolved. The V and J ends lost 5 bases and 4 bases respectively, with 11 bases between them. The CDR3 loop spans 14 amino acids. The germline CDR1 and CDR2 sequences are SEHNR and FQNEAQ (reference sequence).